Below are 22 T cell receptor beta chains sequenced from a single sample in a study of blood T cell repertoires in COVID-19. Sequencing was performed with immunoSEQ multiplex PCR; in TCRdb, only in-frame clones are kept and a portion is missing. The sample lists about 300,000 clones; 85% to 90% were seen once. The material sequenced was peripheral blood. These receptors were collected from a woman younger than 45 with COVID-19, enrolled during active disease.

The chain uses TRBV7-2 and TRBJ1-4; TRBD1 agrees at 7 bases. Germline values: CDR1 SGHTA, CDR2 FQGNSA. V lost 5 bases to trimming and J lost 8 bases; unmatched junction nucleotides: 14. The CDR3 consists of 16 residues. Here the CDR3 reads CASSTIQGRRVEKLFF. DNA of the CDR3: TGTGCCAGCAGCACGATACAGGGGAGGAGGGTAGAAAAACTGTTTTTT.

The chain joins TRBV11-3 to TRBJ1-3; TRBD1 agrees at 7 bases. Per germline, CDR1 SGHNT and CDR2 YENEEA. V was clipped by 4 bases and J by 0 bases; unmatched bases: 3. This CDR3 has 15 residues. The CDR3: CASSSTGVSGNTIYF. The CDR3 bases are TGTGCCAGCAGCTCTACAGGGGTCTCTGGAAACACCATATATTTT.

This clone was detected only once. The CDR3 bases are TGCGCCAGCAGCTTGGCCTACAGAATAAATGAAAAACTGTTTTTT. Protein sequence: CASSLAYRINEKLFF. This sequence joins TRBV5-1 and TRBJ1-4; no clear D. Germline V gives CDR1 SGHRS, CDR2 YFSETQ. CDR3 length: 15 amino acids. Between the trimmed V and J ends, which lost 0 bases and 5 bases, there was a span of 11 bases.

There are a few counts of this clone. V and J are TRBV5-6 and TRBJ2-1; possibly TRBD2 for D (5 bases). Germline V CDR1 and CDR2: SGHDT, YYEEEE. The V and J ends lost 4 bases and 4 bases respectively, with 12 bases between them. CDR3 length: 14 residues. CDR3 sequence: CASSRLWTYNEQFF. CDR3 sequence (DNA): TGTGCCAGCAGCCGCCTGTGGACTTACAATGAGCAGTTCTTC.

The V gene is TRBV27, the J gene TRBJ1-3, with a weak D call TRBD1 (6 bases). V was shortened by 6 bases and J by 0 bases, with 15 bases between the two germline ends. This CDR3 is 16 amino acids long. CDR1 MNHEY and CDR2 SMNVEV come from the germline V gene (reference sequence). In DNA form, the CDR3 reads TGTGCCAGCAGCCCGGGACATCCTTCCTCTGGAAACACCATATATTTT. It is translated as CASSPGHPSSGNTIYF.

The J gene is TRBJ1-2, the V gene TRBV5-1, with 10 bases fitting TRBD1. V was pared by 4 bases and J by 8 bases, with 5 bases of the junction left unmatched. Germline V gives CDR1 SGHRS, CDR2 YFSETQ. The CDR3 is 13 residues long. This CDR3 reads CASSRGTGVGYTF. CDR3 in DNA: TGCGCCAGCAGCCGAGGGACAGGGGTCGGCTACACCTTC.

V gene TRBV2 combines with J gene TRBJ2-7; 11 bases fit TRBD1. J gave up 3 bases and V 8 bases, and 6 bases lay outside the gene matches. The CDR3 length is 14 residues. The germline V gene has CDR1 SNHLY and CDR2 FYNNEI. The CDR3, as DNA: TGTGCCAGCGGGACAGGGGGGCCCTTCTACGAGCAGTACTTC. This translates into CASGTGGPFYEQYF.

J is TRBJ2-5 and V is TRBV5-1, with 8 bases fitting TRBD2. The germline V gene has CDR1 SGHRS and CDR2 YFSETQ. Trimming cost V 7 bases and J 7 bases; bases outside gene matches: 9. The CDR3 contains 13 residues. CDR3 in amino acids: CASAPGLARTQYF. The CDR3 coding sequence is TGCGCCAGCGCTCCCGGACTAGCTCGGACCCAGTACTTC.

The chain employs TRBV5-8 and TRBJ1-5; D is uncertain. The V gene's germline CDR1 is SGHTS and CDR2 YDEGEE. This CDR3 is 14 amino acids long. V shed 4 bases and J shed 5 bases, with 13 bases lying between them. The CDR3 spells CASSRGIRHQPQHF. The CDR3 DNA is TGTGCCAGCAGCCGCGGGATACGACATCAGCCCCAGCATTTT.

The J gene is TRBJ2-1, the V gene TRBV27, with a possible D match to TRBD1 (6 bases). Per germline, CDR1 MNHEY and CDR2 SMNVEV (reference sequence). The CDR3 is made up of 13 amino acids. V was clipped by 5 bases and J by 7 bases, with 12 bases between them. Here the CDR3 reads CASSLRQVNEQFF. The CDR3 nucleotides read TGTGCCAGCAGTCTTCGACAGGTTAATGAGCAGTTCTTC.

This clone occurred a few times. The V call is TRBV19, the J call TRBJ2-3; no clear D gene. Trimming removed 2 bases at V and 5 bases at J, with 11 bases between. Germline lookup yields CDR1 LNHDA and CDR2 SQIVND (reference sequence). The CDR3 consists of 14 residues. DNA for the CDR3: TGTGCCAGTAGTATATCTGGGCGCGAAGATACGCAGTATTTT. Translating it yields CASSISGREDTQYF.

The gene calls are TRBV3-1 (or the pseudogene TRBV3-2) and TRBJ2-7; D is undetermined. The germline CDR1 and CDR2 sequences are LGHDT and YNNKEL (reference sequence). This CDR3 has 14 residues. Trimming removed 1 base from V and 0 bases from J, with 7 bases in between. In DNA, the CDR3 is TGTGCCAGCAGCCAAGCAGGCGTCTCCTACGAGCAGTACTTC. This codes for CASSQAGVSYEQYF.

This clone was seen once. V is TRBV6-5 and J is TRBJ1-1; 9 bases fit TRBD1. CDR1 is MNHEY and CDR2 is SVGAGI in the germline V gene. V shed 7 bases, J shed 6 bases, and the junction held 6 bases outside the gene matches. The CDR3 is 13 residues long. The CDR3 sequence: CASTIQGAAEAFF. CDR3 DNA sequence: TGTGCCAGCACAATACAGGGGGCCGCTGAAGCTTTCTTT.

The chain links TRBV12-3 or TRBV12-4 to TRBJ1-1; 7 positions match TRBD1. V trimming: 6 bases; J trimming: 7 bases; junction bases outside the gene matches: 8. The CDR3 has 13 residues. This CDR3 reads CASSHTGAGEAFF. For the CDR3, the DNA is TGTGCCAGCAGCCATACAGGGGCGGGTGAAGCTTTCTTT.

The V call is TRBV6-4, the J call TRBJ2-4; TRBD1 might be the D (5 bases). Germline V gives CDR1 MRHNA, CDR2 SNTAGT. The CDR3 is 14 residues long. V shed 8 bases and J shed 9 bases, with 20 bases lying between them. The CDR3 nucleotides are TGTGCCAGCCTCTTCATGGGGCCCGATAGCATTCAGTACTTC. This codes for CASLFMGPDSIQYF.

The chain links TRBV12-3 or TRBV12-4 to TRBJ1-5, with D possibly being TRBD1 (5 bases). Trimming took 3 bases from V and 11 from J, leaving 14 bases between them. The CDR3 covers 13 residues. CDR3 nucleotide sequence: TGTGCCAGCAGTTTTGGGGCCATTGAGGCCCAGCATTTT. Protein product: CASSFGAIEAQHF.

The chain links TRBV2 to TRBJ1-5, with D possibly TRBD1 on 5 matching bases. The CDR3 covers 14 residues. V was trimmed by 5 bases and J by 3 bases, leaving 11 bases between them. Germline V gene data show CDR1 as SNHLY and CDR2 as FYNNEI. The CDR3 loop is CASSLGRDNQPQHF. CDR3 nucleotides: TGTGCCAGCAGTTTGGGCAGGGACAATCAGCCCCAGCATTTT.

This clone occurred once. The CDR3 loop reads CASTNSQSEAFF. CDR3 bases: TGTGCCAGCACCAACTCCCAATCTGAAGCTTTCTTT. The chain has TRBV6-5 and TRBJ1-1; D call uncertain. The CDR3 is 12 amino acids. V was shortened by 7 bases and J by 6 bases, with 12 bases between the two germline ends. Germline loops: CDR1 MNHEY, CDR2 SVGAGI.

The rearrangement uses TRBV5-1 and TRBJ2-2; 11 bases are shared with TRBD1. The CDR3 sequence is 15 residues long. The germline CDR1 and CDR2 sequences are SGHRS and YFSETQ. J gave up 4 bases and V 3 bases, and 2 bases lay outside the gene matches. The CDR3 sequence is CASSWDRGSTGELFF. In nucleotides, the CDR3 is TGCGCCAGCAGCTGGGACAGGGGGAGCACCGGGGAGCTGTTTTTT. The full variable domain, rest sourced from reference TRBV5-1 and TRBJ2-2, is KAGVTQTPRYLIKTRGQQVTLSCSPISGHRSVSWYQQTPGQGLQFLFEYFSETQRNKGNFPGRFSGRQFSNSRSEMNVSTLELGDSALYLCASSWDRGSTGELFFGEGSRLTVL.

The chain combines TRBV2 with TRBJ1-1; tentatively, D is TRBD1 (6 bases). Trimming took 4 bases from V and 0 from J, leaving 9 bases between them. CDR1 is SNHLY and CDR2 is FYNNEI in the germline V gene. The CDR3 sequence is 14 residues long. The CDR3 DNA reads TGTGCCAGCAGTGCCCAGGGGTTGAACACTGAAGCTTTCTTT. It specifies CASSAQGLNTEAFF.

This clone was detected only once. This chain links TRBV7-9 with TRBJ1-1; D is possibly TRBD1 (5 bases). Between the trimmed V and J ends, which lost 5 bases and 1 base, there was a span of 14 bases. Per germline, CDR1 SEHNR and CDR2 FQNEAQ (reference sequence). This CDR3 region has 15 residues. The DNA of the CDR3 is TGTGCCAGCAGCCCCCCGGGGGGGAGGAACACTGAAGCTTTCTTT. This sequence encodes CASSPPGGRNTEAFF.

The V call is TRBV7-9, the J call TRBJ2-6; D not certain. V was cut by 5 bases and J by 1 base, with 9 bases left in between. Germline values: CDR1 SEHNR, CDR2 FQNEAQ (reference sequence). This CDR3 region has 15 residues. CDR3 sequence: CASSQHVSGANVLTF. The CDR3 DNA sequence: TGTGCCAGCAGCCAACATGTTTCTGGGGCCAACGTCCTGACTTTC.